The T cell receptor (beta chain) under discussion was sequenced for a study of T-cell reconstitution after alpha-beta-depleted transplantation in children. Study outcomes and limitations: Elevated TCRbeta diversity at day 60 was traced, in some patients, to surviving recipient T cells and thymic progenitors. One year after transplant, T-cell counts and diversity came mostly from newly produced T cells. The origin of alpha-beta T cells about two months after transplant was reportedly several hundred expanded graft clones.

Unique molecular identifiers were used in preparing the TCRbeta library. Each CDR3 protein is one row after TCRdb ran MiXCR on the PCR reads. The sample includes about 300,000 distinct CDR3 sequences, around 9.1% seen only once; the top ten take approximately 7.6%. This CDR3 spans 14 amino acids. V dropped 2 bases and J dropped 0 bases, with 5 bases sitting between them. There are many counts of this clonotype. As yet, its antigen is unknown. The receptor's source is a boy less than two years old with acute myeloid leukemia, due to receive a stem cell transplant. The specimen was PBMCs, collected before TCRalphabeta/CD19-depleted stem cell transplant. This rearrangement joins TRBV12-3 or TRBV12-4 to TRBJ1-5; D not certain. The CDR3, as DNA: TGTGCCAGCAGTTTAAGCAGTAGCAATCAGCCCCAGCATTTT. Translation gives CASSLSSSNQPQHF.